The 13 T cell receptor beta chains below were found in one sample sequenced in a study of blood T cell repertoires in COVID-19 (TCRdb year 2020). Library prep was done by the immunoSEQ multiplex PCR assay. The table was pulled from immuneACCESS by TCRdb, which kept in-frame rearrangements only. Such tables lose some clones; where checked, under half of the loss comes from unresolved V genes, and the rest has no known cause. This sample gives roughly 120,000 clones in total; 71% of them show up just once. Clones ranked in the top ten supply 0.65% to 0.95% of the sample. Sample: peripheral blood. Receptors were obtained from a human donor with acute or convalescent COVID-19. The donor label of this sample is uncertain.

The CDR3 DNA is TGTGCCTGGAGCTCCCTACTAGCGGGGGCTAGCACAGATACGCAGTATTTT. This sequence encodes CAWSSLLAGASTDTQYF. The chain combines TRBV30 with TRBJ2-3; 11 bases align to TRBD2. Germline-derived CDR1 and CDR2 are GTSNPN and SVGIG (reference sequence). This CDR3 spans 17 amino acids. V was pared by 3 bases and J by 0 bases, with 8 bases of the junction left unmatched. Together with reference TRBV30 and TRBJ2-3, the CDR3 gives the full variable domain: SQTIHQWPATLVQPVGSPLSLECTVEGTSNPNLYWYRQAAGRGLQLLFYSVGIGQISSEVPQNLSASRPQDRQFILSSKKLLLSDSGFYLCAWSSLLAGASTDTQYFGPGTRLTVL.

The genes are TRBV27 and TRBJ2-7; D perhaps matches TRBD1 (5 bases). V was trimmed by 6 bases and J by 7 bases, leaving 19 bases between them. This CDR3 contains 14 residues. CDR1 is MNHEY and CDR2 is SMNVEV in the germline V gene (reference sequence). The CDR3 DNA follows: TGTGCCAGCAGGATGACAGTTAATTCGAAAGAGCAGTACTTC. Its protein product is CASRMTVNSKEQYF.

The chain joins TRBV6-5 to TRBJ2-7; 9 bases map to TRBD2. Trimming took 6 bases from V and 4 from J; bases not matched to a gene: 7. This CDR3 is built from 14 residues. Germline CDR1 is MNHEY and CDR2 is SVGAGI. CDR3 nucleotide sequence: TGTGCCAGCAGGCGGGCGGGGGGGCAGTACGAGCAGTACTTC. Amino acid sequence: CASRRAGGQYEQYF.

The J gene is TRBJ1-2, the V gene TRBV28; D is uncertain. The CDR3 runs 12 residues. Germline lookup yields CDR1 MDHEN and CDR2 SYDVKM. V lost 2 bases and J lost 8, with 9 bases in between. The CDR3 DNA is TGTGCCAGCAGTTTAAACACATGGGGCTACACCTTC. This sequence encodes CASSLNTWGYTF.

This clone came up once. The chain links TRBV15 to TRBJ1-5; a weak D match, TRBD1 (5 bases). Germline V gene sequence: CDR1 LNHNV, CDR2 YYDKDF (reference sequence). V was shortened by 0 bases and J by 4 bases, with 10 bases between the two germline ends. This CDR3 spans 15 amino acids. The CDR3 protein is CATSRDQRQNQPQHF. CDR3 nucleotide sequence: TGTGCCACCAGCAGAGACCAGCGACAGAATCAGCCCCAGCATTTT.

This clone was counted only a few times. The chain has TRBV12-3 or TRBV12-4 and TRBJ1-1; no firm D call. This CDR3 has 13 amino acids. Trimming shortened V by 9 bases and J by 8 bases, and 19 bases separated the two germline ends. CDR3 coding DNA: TGTGCCAGTGTCCCCGGCGGTTTTCGGGAAGCTTTCTTT. It translates to CASVPGGFREAFF.

This clone was detected only a few times. The J gene is TRBJ2-1, the V gene TRBV27; TRBD2 matches 8 bases. Germline CDR1 reads MNHEY; CDR2 reads SMNVEV (reference sequence). The CDR3 consists of 15 residues. J gave up 7 bases and V 3 bases, and 8 bases lay outside the gene matches. CDR3 DNA sequence: TGTGCCAGCAGTTTTGGTTCGGGGGGGCAAAATGAGCAGTTCTTC. It yields the protein CASSFGSGGQNEQFF.

V is TRBV6-5 and J is TRBJ1-3, with D possibly being TRBD1 (5 bases). The CDR3 spans 15 residues. CDR1 is MNHEY, CDR2 SVGAGI, per germline. With 7 bases removed from V and 4 bases from J, the gap between germline ends came to 17 bases. CDR3 in DNA: TGTGCCAGCAAGGCCAGGGATCGAGTCGGAAACACCATATATTTT. It yields the protein CASKARDRVGNTIYF.

V gene TRBV5-3 combines with J gene TRBJ1-1; a possible D gene is TRBD1 (5 bases). TRBV5-3 is annotated as an ORF whose role is uncertain. This CDR3 comprises 13 residues. V lost 4 bases to trimming and J lost 1 base, with 8 bases between them. The CDR3 nucleotides read TGTGCCAGAAGCACCACAGGGAACACTGAAGCTTTCTTT. Amino acid sequence: CARSTTGNTEAFF.

The chain couples TRBV7-2 to TRBJ2-7; 11 nucleotides align to TRBD2. The junction had 5 bases not matched to a gene; V was cut back by 0 bases and J by 4 bases. Germline loops: CDR1 SGHTA, CDR2 FQGNSA. The CDR3 runs 16 residues. The CDR3 coding sequence is TGTGCCAGCAGCTTAGCCCTAGCGGGGGGCAATTACGAGCAGTACTTC. Residues: CASSLALAGGNYEQYF.

There are a few counts of this clone. The rearrangement uses TRBV2 and TRBJ1-6; 8 bases are a match to TRBD1. Germline V gene sequence: CDR1 SNHLY, CDR2 FYNNEI. The length of the CDR3 is 17 residues. V gave up 4 bases and J gave up 4 bases; unmatched junction bases: 9. This chain's CDR3 is CASSVPTGALYNSPLHF. The CDR3 nucleotides read TGTGCCAGCAGTGTACCGACAGGGGCCTTGTATAATTCACCCCTCCACTTT.

Comment on this clone: The sample has other DNA sequences that encode this CDR3 too. This sequence joins TRBV19 and TRBJ1-2; D gene ambiguous. Trimming stripped 3 bases from V and 1 base from J, with 12 bases between. From germline, CDR1 is LNHDA and CDR2 SQIVND (reference sequence). This CDR3 is 15 amino acids long. The CDR3 nucleotides read TGTGCCAGTAGTATCGGCGGAACCCTTAACTATGGCTACACCTTC. It translates to CASSIGGTLNYGYTF. The full variable domain, rest sourced from reference TRBV19 and TRBJ1-2, is DGGITQSPKYLFRKEGQNVTLSCEQNLNHDAMYWYRQDPGQGLRLIYYSQIVNDFQKGDIAEGYSVSREKKESFPLTVTSAQKNPTAFYLCASSIGGTLNYGYTFGSGTRLTVV.

This clone was found a few times. DNA for the CDR3: TGTGCCAGTAGGGGGACAGGGCTACCGCTTTATCAGCCCCAGCATTTT. This encodes CASRGTGLPLYQPQHF. The V and J genes are TRBV19 and TRBJ1-5, with TRBD1 identical over 9 bases. V dropped 6 bases and J dropped 5; count of bases not matched to a gene: 11. The length of the CDR3 is 16 residues. Germline V gives CDR1 LNHDA, CDR2 SQIVND (reference sequence).